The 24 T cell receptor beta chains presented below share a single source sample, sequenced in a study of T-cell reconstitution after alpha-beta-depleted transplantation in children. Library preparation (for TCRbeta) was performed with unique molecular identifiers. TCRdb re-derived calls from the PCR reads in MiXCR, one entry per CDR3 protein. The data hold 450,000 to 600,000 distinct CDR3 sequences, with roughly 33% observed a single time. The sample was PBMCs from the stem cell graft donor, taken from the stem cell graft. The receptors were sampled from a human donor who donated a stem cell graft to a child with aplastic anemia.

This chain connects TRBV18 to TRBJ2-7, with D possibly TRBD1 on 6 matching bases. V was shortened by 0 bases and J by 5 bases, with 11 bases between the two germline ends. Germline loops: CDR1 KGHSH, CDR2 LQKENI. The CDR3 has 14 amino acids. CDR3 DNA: TGTGCCAGCTCACCACCACGGGACATCAACGAGCAGTACTTC. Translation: CASSPPRDINEQYF. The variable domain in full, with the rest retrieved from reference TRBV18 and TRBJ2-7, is NAGVMQNPRHLVRRRGQEARLRCSPMKGHSHVYWYRQLPEEGLKFMVYLQKENIIDESGMPKERFSAEFPKEGPSILRIQQVVRGDSAAYFCASSPPRDINEQYFGPGTRLTVT.

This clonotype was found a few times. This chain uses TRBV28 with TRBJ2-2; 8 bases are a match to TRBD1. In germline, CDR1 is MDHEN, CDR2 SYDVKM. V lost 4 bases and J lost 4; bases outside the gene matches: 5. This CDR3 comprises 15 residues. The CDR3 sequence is CASSSDRALTGELFF. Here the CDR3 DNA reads TGTGCCAGCAGTTCGGACAGGGCCCTCACCGGGGAGCTGTTTTTT.

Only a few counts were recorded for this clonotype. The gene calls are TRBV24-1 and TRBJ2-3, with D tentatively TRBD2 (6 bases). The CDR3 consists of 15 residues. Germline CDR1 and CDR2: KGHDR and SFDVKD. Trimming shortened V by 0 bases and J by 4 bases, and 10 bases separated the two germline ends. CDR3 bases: TGTGCCACCAGTGATTTGCAACGCGGGGCAGATACGCAGTATTTT. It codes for CATSDLQRGADTQYF.

CDR3 sequence: CASSPGTSGSATDTQYF. The CDR3 DNA follows: TGCGCCAGCAGCCCGGGGACTAGCGGGAGTGCGACAGATACGCAGTATTTT. The chain is built from TRBV5-1 and TRBJ2-3; TRBD2 aligns across 14 bases. Germline V lookup: CDR1 SGHRS, CDR2 YFSETQ. The CDR3 runs to 17 residues. The V gene end was trimmed by 4 bases and the J gene end by 3 bases; junction bases not matched to a gene: 7.

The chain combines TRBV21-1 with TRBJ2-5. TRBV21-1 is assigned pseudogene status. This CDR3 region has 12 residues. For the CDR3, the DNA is TGTGCCAGCAGCAAAATCGTAAAGACCCAGTACTTC. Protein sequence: CASSKIVKTQYF.

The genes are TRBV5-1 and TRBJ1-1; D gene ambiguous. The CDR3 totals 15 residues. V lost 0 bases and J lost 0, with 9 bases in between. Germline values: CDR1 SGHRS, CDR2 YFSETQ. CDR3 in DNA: TGCGCCAGCAGCTTGGCGGGTCAGATGAACACTGAAGCTTTCTTT. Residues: CASSLAGQMNTEAFF.

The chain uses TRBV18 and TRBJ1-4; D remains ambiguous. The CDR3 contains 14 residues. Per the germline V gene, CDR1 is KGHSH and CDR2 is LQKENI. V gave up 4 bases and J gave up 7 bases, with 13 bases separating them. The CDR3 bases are TGTGCCAGCTCACTTGCCGGAGCAAGTGAAAAACTGTTTTTT. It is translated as CASSLAGASEKLFF.

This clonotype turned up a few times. The CDR3 protein is CASSAPLAGVSEQYV. CDR3 nucleotide sequence: TGTGCCAGCAGTGCCCCTCTAGCGGGAGTTAGCGAGCAGTACGTC. The chain has TRBV28 and TRBJ2-7; 10 bases are shared with TRBD2. This CDR3 has 15 residues. In germline, CDR1 is MDHEN, CDR2 SYDVKM. V lost 5 bases, J lost 6 bases, and 10 bases stayed unmatched.

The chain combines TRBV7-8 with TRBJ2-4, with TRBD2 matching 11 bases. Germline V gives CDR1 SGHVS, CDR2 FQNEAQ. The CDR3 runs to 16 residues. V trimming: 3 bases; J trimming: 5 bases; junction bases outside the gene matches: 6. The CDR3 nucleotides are TGTGCCAGCAGCTTTAATAGCGGGGGGGGTGAAAACATTCAGTACTTC. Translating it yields CASSFNSGGGENIQYF.

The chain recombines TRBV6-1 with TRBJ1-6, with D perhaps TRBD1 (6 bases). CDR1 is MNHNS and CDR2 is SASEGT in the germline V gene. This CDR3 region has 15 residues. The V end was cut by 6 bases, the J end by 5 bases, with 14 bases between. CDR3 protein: CASRDSGTHNSPLHF. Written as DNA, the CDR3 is TGTGCCAGCAGGGACAGCGGAACCCATAATTCACCCCTCCACTTT.

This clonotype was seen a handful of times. The CDR3 sequence is CASNPGTVSEKLFF. In DNA, the CDR3 is TGTGCCAGCAACCCCGGGACAGTTTCAGAAAAACTGTTTTTT. The V gene is TRBV11-2, the J gene TRBJ1-4, with 7 positions matching TRBD1. The CDR3 spans 14 residues. CDR1 and CDR2 from the germline V gene are SGHAT and FQNNGV. The junction had 10 bases not matched to a gene; V was cut back by 7 bases and J by 8 bases.

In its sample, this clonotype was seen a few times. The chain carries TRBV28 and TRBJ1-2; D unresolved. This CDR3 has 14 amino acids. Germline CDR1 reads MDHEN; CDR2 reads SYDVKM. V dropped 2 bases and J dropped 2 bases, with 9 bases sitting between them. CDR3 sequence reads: CASSLQVRNYGYTF. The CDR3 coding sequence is TGTGCCAGCAGTTTACAAGTCAGGAACTATGGCTACACCTTC.

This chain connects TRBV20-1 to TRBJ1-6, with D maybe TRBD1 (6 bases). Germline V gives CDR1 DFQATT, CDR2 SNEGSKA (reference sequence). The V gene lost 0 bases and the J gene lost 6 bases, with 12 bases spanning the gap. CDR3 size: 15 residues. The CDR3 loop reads CSARDRTDPNSPLHF. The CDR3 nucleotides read TGCAGTGCTAGAGATAGGACAGATCCTAATTCACCCCTCCACTTT.

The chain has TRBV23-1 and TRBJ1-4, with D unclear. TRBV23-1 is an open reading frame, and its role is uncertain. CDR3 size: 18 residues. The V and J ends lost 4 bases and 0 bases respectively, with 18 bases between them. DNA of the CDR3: TGCGCCAGCAGTCCATTGTCGTACAGACGTGCAACTAATGAAAAACTGTTTTTT. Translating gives CASSPLSYRRATNEKLFF.

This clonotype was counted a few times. The CDR3 here is CASRPSTGERSSYEQYF. Here the CDR3 DNA reads TGTGCCAGCAGGCCATCAACAGGGGAAAGGAGCTCCTACGAGCAGTACTTC. This rearrangement joins TRBV28 to TRBJ2-7; 7 nucleotides line up with TRBD1. J was trimmed by 0 bases and V by 6 bases; bases with no gene match: 14. Germline V gene lookup returns CDR1 MDHEN and CDR2 SYDVKM. The CDR3 totals 17 residues.

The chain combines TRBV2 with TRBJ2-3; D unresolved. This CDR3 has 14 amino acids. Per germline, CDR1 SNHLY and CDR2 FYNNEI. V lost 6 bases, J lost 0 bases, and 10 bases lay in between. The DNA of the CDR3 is TGTGCCAGCAGCGGCTCCACTAGCACAGATACGCAGTATTTT. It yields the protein CASSGSTSTDTQYF.

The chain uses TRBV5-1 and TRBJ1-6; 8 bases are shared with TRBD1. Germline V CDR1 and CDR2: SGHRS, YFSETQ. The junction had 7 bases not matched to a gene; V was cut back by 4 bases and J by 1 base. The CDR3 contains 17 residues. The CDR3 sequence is CASSRQTGVSYNSPLHF. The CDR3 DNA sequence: TGCGCCAGCAGCAGACAGACAGGGGTATCCTATAATTCACCCCTCCACTTT.

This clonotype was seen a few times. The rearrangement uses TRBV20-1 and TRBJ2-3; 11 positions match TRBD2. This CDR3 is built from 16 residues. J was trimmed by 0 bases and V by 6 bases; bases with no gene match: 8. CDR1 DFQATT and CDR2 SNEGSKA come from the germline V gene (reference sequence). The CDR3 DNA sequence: TGCAGTGCCGGATCTAGCGGGAGGTCTAGCACAGATACGCAGTATTTT. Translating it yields CSAGSSGRSSTDTQYF.

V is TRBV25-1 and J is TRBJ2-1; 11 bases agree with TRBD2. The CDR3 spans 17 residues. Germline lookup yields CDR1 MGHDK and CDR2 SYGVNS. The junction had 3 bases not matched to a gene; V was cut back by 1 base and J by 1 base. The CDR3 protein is CASSEFPSGRSYNEQFF. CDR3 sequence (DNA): TGTGCCAGCAGTGAATTCCCTAGCGGGAGGTCCTACAATGAGCAGTTCTTC.

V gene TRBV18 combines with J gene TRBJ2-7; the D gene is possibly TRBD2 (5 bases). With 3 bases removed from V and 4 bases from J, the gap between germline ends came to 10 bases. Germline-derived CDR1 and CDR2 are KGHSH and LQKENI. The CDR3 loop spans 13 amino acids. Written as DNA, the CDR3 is TGTGCCAGCTCACCGCCGGGAAAATACGAGCAGTACGTC. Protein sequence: CASSPPGKYEQYV.

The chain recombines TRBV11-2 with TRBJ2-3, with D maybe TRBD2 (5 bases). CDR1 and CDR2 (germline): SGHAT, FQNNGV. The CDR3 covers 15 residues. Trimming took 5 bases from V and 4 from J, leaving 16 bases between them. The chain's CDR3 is CASSPTGSMADTQYF. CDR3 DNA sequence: TGTGCCAGCAGCCCTACTGGGAGCATGGCAGATACGCAGTATTTT.

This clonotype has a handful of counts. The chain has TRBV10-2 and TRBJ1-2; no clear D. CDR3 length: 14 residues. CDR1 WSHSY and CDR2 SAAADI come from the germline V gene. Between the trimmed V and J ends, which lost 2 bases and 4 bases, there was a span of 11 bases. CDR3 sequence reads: CASSERGIGYGYTF. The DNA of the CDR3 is TGCGCCAGCAGTGAGCGAGGGATTGGCTATGGCTACACCTTC.

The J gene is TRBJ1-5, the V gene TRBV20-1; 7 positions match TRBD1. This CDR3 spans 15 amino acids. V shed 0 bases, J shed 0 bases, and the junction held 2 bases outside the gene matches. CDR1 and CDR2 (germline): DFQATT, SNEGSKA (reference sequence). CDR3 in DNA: TGCAGTGCTAGAGAGACAGGGAATAGCAATCAGCCCCAGCATTTT. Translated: CSARETGNSNQPQHF.

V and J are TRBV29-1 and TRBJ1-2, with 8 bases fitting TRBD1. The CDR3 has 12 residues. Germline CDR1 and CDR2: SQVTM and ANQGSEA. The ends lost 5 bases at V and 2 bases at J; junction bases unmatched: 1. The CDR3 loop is CSVTGGNYGYTF. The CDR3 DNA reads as TGCAGCGTTACAGGGGGGAACTATGGCTACACCTTC.